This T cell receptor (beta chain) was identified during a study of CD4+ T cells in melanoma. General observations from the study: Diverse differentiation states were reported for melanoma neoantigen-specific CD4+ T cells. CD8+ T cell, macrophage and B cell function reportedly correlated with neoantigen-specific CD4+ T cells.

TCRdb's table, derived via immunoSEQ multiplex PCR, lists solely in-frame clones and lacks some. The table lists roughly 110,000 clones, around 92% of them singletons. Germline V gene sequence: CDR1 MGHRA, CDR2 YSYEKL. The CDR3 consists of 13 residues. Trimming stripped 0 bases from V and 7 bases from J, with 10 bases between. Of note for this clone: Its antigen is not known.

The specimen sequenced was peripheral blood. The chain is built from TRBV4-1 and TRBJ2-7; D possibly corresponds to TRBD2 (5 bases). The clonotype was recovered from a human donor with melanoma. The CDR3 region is CASSQDRGFEQYF. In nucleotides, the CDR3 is TGCGCCAGCAGCCAAGATAGAGGGTTTGAGCAGTACTTC.